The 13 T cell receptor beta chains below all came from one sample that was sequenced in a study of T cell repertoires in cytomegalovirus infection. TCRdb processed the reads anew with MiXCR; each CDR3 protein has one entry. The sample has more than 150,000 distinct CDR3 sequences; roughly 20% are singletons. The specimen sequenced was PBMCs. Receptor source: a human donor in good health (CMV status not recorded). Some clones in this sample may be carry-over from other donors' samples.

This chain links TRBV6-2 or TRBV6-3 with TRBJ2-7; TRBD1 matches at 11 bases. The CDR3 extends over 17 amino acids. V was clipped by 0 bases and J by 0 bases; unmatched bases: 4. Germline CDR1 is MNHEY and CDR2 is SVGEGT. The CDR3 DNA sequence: TGTGCCAGCAGTTACTCAACCGGGACAGGGGGCTCCTACGAGCAGTACTTC. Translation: CASSYSTGTGGSYEQYF.

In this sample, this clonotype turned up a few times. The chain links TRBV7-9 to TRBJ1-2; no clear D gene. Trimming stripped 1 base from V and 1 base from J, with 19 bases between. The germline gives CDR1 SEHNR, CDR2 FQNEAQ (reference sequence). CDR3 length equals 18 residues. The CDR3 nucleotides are TGTGCCAGCAGCTTAGATAGACGGGATCTACTCCGTAACTATGGCTACACCTTC. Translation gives CASSLDRRDLLRNYGYTF.

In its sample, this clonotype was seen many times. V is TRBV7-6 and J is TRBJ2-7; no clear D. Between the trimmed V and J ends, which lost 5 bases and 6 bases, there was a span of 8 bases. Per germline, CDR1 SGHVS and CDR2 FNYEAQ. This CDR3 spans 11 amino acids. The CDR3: CASSLSGEQYF. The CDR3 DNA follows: TGTGCCAGCAGCCTATCTGGCGAGCAGTACTTC.

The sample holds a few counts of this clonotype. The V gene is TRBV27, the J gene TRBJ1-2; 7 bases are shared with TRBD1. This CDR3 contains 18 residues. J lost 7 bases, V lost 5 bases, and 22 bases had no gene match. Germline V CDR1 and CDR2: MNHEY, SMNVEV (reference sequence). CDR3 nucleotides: TGTGCCAGCAGTCCCGTCGAGGGAGGGGGCAGATTTGGCGCTGGCTACACCTTC. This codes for CASSPVEGGGRFGAGYTF.

The CDR3 region has the DNA TGTGCCAGCAGCCAAGACGGCACTAGCGGGAGACCAACAGATACGCAGTATTTT. Its translation is CASSQDGTSGRPTDTQYF. V and J are TRBV14 and TRBJ2-3; 11 bases are a match to TRBD2. The CDR3 runs 18 residues. Germline CDR1 and CDR2: SGHDN and FVKESK. Trimming at V came to 0 bases and at J to 3 bases, leaving 8 bases not matched to a gene.

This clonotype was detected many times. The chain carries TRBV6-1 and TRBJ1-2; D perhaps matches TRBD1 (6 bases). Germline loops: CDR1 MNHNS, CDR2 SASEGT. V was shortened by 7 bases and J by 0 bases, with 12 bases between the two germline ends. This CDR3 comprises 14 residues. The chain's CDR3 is CASNGQSSNYGYTF. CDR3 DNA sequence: TGTGCCAGCAATGGACAGTCGTCTAACTATGGCTACACCTTC.

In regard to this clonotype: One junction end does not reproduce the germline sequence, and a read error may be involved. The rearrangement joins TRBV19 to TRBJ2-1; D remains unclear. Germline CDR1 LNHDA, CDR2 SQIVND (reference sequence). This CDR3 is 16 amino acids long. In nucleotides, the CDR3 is TGTGCCACTAGTGCCGACCCAACAGACTCCTACAATGAGCAGTTCTTC. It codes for CATSADPTDSYNEQFF.

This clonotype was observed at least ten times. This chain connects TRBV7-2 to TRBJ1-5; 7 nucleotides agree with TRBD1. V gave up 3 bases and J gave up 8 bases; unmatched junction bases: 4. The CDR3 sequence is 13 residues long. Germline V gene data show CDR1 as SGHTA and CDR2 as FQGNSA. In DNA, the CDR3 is TGTGCCAGCAGCTTGGGCAGGGGGAAGCCCCAGCATTTT. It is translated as CASSLGRGKPQHF. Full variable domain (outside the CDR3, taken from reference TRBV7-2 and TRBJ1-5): GAGVSQSPSNKVTEKGKDVELRCDPISGHTALYWYRQSLGQGLEFLIYFQGNSAPDKSGLPSDRFSAERTGGSVSTLTIQRTQQEDSAVYLCASSLGRGKPQHFGDGTRLSIL.

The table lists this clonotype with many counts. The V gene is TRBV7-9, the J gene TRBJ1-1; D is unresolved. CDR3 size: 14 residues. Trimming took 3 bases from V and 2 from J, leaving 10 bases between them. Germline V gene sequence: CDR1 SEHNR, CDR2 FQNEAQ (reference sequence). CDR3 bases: TGTGCCAGCAGCTTGTCAGCCTTAAACACTGAAGCTTTCTTT. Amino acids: CASSLSALNTEAFF.

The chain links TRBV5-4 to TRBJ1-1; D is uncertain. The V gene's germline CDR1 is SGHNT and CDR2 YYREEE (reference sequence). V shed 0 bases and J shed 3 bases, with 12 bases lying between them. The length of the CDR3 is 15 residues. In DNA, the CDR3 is TGTGCCAGCAGCTTGGAACCCGTCGTGTACACTGAAGCTTTCTTT. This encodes CASSLEPVVYTEAFF.

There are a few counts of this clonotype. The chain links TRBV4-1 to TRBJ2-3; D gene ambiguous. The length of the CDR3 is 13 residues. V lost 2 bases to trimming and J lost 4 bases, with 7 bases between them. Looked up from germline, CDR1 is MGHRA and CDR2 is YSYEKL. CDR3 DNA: TGCGCCAGCAGCCAATCGCTTTCAGATACGCAGTATTTT. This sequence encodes CASSQSLSDTQYF.

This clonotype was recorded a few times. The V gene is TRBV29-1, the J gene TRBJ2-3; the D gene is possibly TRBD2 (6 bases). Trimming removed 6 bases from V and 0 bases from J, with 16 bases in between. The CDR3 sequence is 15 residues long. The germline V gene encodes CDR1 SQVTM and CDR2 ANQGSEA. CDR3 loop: CSVTSRRESTDTQYF. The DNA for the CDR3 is TGCAGCGTCACTTCCAGGAGGGAGAGCACAGATACGCAGTATTTT.

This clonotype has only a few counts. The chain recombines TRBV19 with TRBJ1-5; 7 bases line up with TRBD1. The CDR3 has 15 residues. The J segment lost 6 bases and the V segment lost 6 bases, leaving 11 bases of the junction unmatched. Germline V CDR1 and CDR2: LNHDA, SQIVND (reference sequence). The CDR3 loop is CASSLLAGGGQPQHF. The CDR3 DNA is TGTGCCAGTAGCCTCCTGGCAGGGGGTGGTCAGCCCCAGCATTTT.